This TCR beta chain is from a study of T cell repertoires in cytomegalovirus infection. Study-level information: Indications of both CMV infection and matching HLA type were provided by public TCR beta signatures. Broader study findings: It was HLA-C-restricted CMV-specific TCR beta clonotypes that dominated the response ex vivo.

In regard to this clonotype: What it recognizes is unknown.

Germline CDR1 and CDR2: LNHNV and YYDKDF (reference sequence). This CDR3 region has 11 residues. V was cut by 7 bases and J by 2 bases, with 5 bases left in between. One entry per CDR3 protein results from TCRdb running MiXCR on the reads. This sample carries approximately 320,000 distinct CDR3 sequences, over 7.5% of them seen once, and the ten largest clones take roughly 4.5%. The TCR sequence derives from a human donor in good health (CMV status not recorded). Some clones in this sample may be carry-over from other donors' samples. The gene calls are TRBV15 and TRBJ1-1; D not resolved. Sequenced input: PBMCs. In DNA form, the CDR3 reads TGTGCCACCATGGAAAACACTGAAGCTTTCTTT. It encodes CATMENTEAFF.